This TCR beta chain was captured in a study of T cell responses to AZD1222 COVID-19 vaccine. About this clone itself: The antigen remains unidentified.

The CDR3 has 15 amino acids. After removal of 3 bases from V and 1 base from J, the junction contained 3 bases not matched to a gene. Germline V gene lookup returns CDR1 GTSNPN and CDR2 SVGIG (reference sequence). TCRdb's table, derived via immunoSEQ multiplex PCR, lists solely in-frame clones and lacks some. The sample consists of some 150,000 clones, 75% to 85% of them appearing once. Findings and caveats of the study: Repertoires were sampled only after the peak T cell response. Most donors were white British, females outnumbered males, and clonal diversity was possibly underestimated. Vaccine-associated CD4 TCRs ranged over spike, dominating at 160-218 and 743-854.

The rearrangement uses TRBV30 and TRBJ2-1, with TRBD1 identical over 10 bases. The sequenced sample was peripheral blood, obtained on day 0 of MenACWY control vaccination. The source is an adult in good health. CDR3 coding DNA: TGTGCCTGGAGGGTGGACAGGGGGTCCTACAATGAGCAGTTCTTC. Its protein is CAWRVDRGSYNEQFF.